These 17 T cell receptor beta chains originate from one sample sequenced in a study of breast tumors, draining lymph nodes, adjacent tissues. A single record per CDR3 protein comes from TCRdb applying MiXCR to the multiplex PCR reads. Counted here are about 200,000 distinct CDR3 sequences, roughly 31% occurring once; the ten biggest clones make up 4.3%. Breast cancer patients provided tissue from their axillary draining lymph nodes. The sample comprised axillary lymph node tissue. The receptor source for this set is a female donor with breast cancer. Some clones in this sample may be carry-over from other donors' samples.

Concerning this clonotype: One end of the junction is discordant with germline, which a read error may explain. The gene calls are TRBV2 and TRBJ2-1; 11 bases match TRBD2. Germline CDR1 and CDR2: SNHLY and FYNNEI. The CDR3 contains 18 residues. The CDR3 DNA reads TGCAGTGCTAGAGTCACTAGCGGGAGCTTACGAACCCTGAATGAGCAGTTCTTC. As protein: CSARVTSGSLRTLNEQFF.

With respect to this clonotype: A much larger clone lies one base from this, so it may be a read error. The V call is TRBV19, the J call TRBJ2-3; tentative D call: TRBD1 (6 bases). The end of the DNA aligns better with TRBJ1-5, so the J call may be wrong. The CDR3 consists of 14 residues. CDR1 is LNHDA and CDR2 is SQIVND in the germline V gene (reference sequence). The chain's CDR3 is CASSKGLGADTQHF. CDR3 in DNA: TGTGCCAGTAGTAAAGGGCTGGGGGCAGATACGCAGCATTTT.

In this sample, this clonotype turned up a few times. The chain joins TRBV24-1 to TRBJ1-1, with D hard to call. The CDR3 has 13 residues. Per germline, CDR1 KGHDR and CDR2 SFDVKD. Deletions cut 9 bases from V and 5 bases from J, with 15 bases between. The CDR3 is CATAGPGGTEAFF. The CDR3 nucleotides read TGTGCCACCGCCGGTCCGGGTGGGACTGAAGCTTTCTTT.

This clonotype has a count of ten or more. The J gene is TRBJ2-3, the V gene TRBV7-2; D remains ambiguous. CDR1 is SGHTA and CDR2 is FQGNSA in the germline V gene. CDR3 length: 13 residues. Trimming left V 3 bases short and J 2 bases short, with 6 bases between. The CDR3 loop is CASSFSPTDTQYF. DNA of the CDR3: TGTGCCAGCAGCTTTTCCCCCACAGATACGCAGTATTTT.

The chain joins TRBV20-1 to TRBJ2-5; 7 positions agree with TRBD2. This CDR3 has 15 residues. Looked up from germline, CDR1 is DFQATT and CDR2 is SNEGSKA (reference sequence). V dropped 0 bases and J dropped 4; count of bases not matched to a gene: 8. CDR3 DNA: TGCAGTGCTAGAGATACGGGGACTAATCCAGAGACCCAGTACTTC. Its protein product is CSARDTGTNPETQYF.

The V gene is TRBV14, the J gene TRBJ1-4; TRBD1 agrees at 7 bases. The CDR3 is 15 amino acids. Trimming took 6 bases from V and 7 from J; bases not matched to a gene: 11. Germline V CDR1 and CDR2: SGHDN, FVKESK. The CDR3 loop is CASSVREGAIEKLFF. CDR3 bases: TGTGCCAGCAGTGTAAGAGAGGGGGCGATTGAAAAACTGTTTTTT.

On this clonotype: This clone may be a read error of a much larger clone one base away. V and J are TRBV20-1 and TRBJ2-2, with 15 bases lining up with TRBD2. The V segment lost 4 bases and the J segment 3 bases; nucleotides outside the gene matches: 6. Germline CDR1 is DFQATT and CDR2 is SNEGSKA (reference sequence). CDR3 length: 17 amino acids. Written as DNA, the CDR3 is TGCAGTGCTACCGGACTAGCGGGGGGGCCGGACACCGGGGAGCTGTTTTTT. This translates into CSATGLAGGPDTGELFF.

The V call is TRBV7-2, the J call TRBJ1-5, with D unresolved. The CDR3 loop spans 14 amino acids. Trimming took 1 base from V and 5 from J, leaving 9 bases between them. The germline CDR1 and CDR2 sequences are SGHTA and FQGNSA. In nucleotides, the CDR3 is TGTGCCAGCAGCTTAGGTACAGACCATCAGCCCCAGCATTTT. Its protein product is CASSLGTDHQPQHF.

This clonotype came up a few times. The chain carries TRBV2 and TRBJ1-1; D not resolved. The CDR3 covers 14 residues. Between the trimmed V and J ends, which lost 2 bases and 1 base, there was a span of 8 bases. Germline V gene sequence: CDR1 SNHLY, CDR2 FYNNEI. CDR3 region: CASSEYGPNTEAFF. The CDR3 bases are TGTGCCAGCAGTGAATACGGTCCGAACACTGAAGCTTTCTTT. Filled out from reference TRBV2 and TRBJ1-1, the complete variable domain reads EPEVTQTPSHQVTQMGQEVILRCVPISNHLYFYWYRQILGQKVEFLVSFYNNEISEKSEIFDDQFSVERPDGSNFTLKIRSTKLEDSAMYFCASSEYGPNTEAFFGQGTRLTVV.

V is TRBV20-1 and J is TRBJ1-6, with a tentative D call TRBD1 (5 bases). Trimming removed 6 bases at V and 7 bases at J, with 19 bases between. The CDR3 spans 15 residues. Per germline, CDR1 DFQATT and CDR2 SNEGSKA (reference sequence). CDR3 nucleotide sequence: TGCAGTGCCAGTTGGGGCGGGGGGTCAAATTCACCCCTCCACTTT. It yields the protein CSASWGGGSNSPLHF.

This clonotype was counted at least ten times. The rearrangement links TRBV20-1 to TRBJ1-6; perhaps TRBD1 as D (5 bases). The CDR3 sequence is 15 residues long. Trimming pared 1 base from V and 5 bases from J, leaving 12 bases between. From germline, CDR1 is DFQATT and CDR2 SNEGSKA (reference sequence). The CDR3 nucleotides are TGCAGTGCTAGAGCACCGGGGCAGAATAATTCACCCCTCCACTTT. Translated, it gives CSARAPGQNNSPLHF.

This rearrangement joins TRBV29-1 to TRBJ2-5; a weak D match, TRBD1 (6 bases). The germline V gene encodes CDR1 SQVTM and CDR2 ANQGSEA. This CDR3 is 13 amino acids long. The V gene lost 8 bases and the J gene lost 5 bases, with 18 bases spanning the gap. The CDR3 here is CSLRTASGETQYF. The DNA of the CDR3 is TGCAGCTTGCGGACAGCCTCGGGGGAGACCCAGTACTTC.

This clonotype appeared many times. The J gene is TRBJ2-7, the V gene TRBV10-3; 7 positions agree with TRBD1. Trimming at V came to 0 bases and at J to 5 bases, leaving 1 base not matched to a gene. Germline loops: CDR1 ENHRY, CDR2 SYGVKD. This CDR3 has 13 residues. The CDR3 nucleotides read TGTGCCATCAGTGAGTCGGGACAGCACGAGCAGTACTTC. Its translation is CAISESGQHEQYF.

As to this clonotype: It may be a read error: a sequence one base away is much more abundant. This chain connects TRBV11-2 to TRBJ2-3; D not resolved. V was trimmed by 5 bases and J by 14 bases, leaving 26 bases between them. The CDR3 runs to 15 residues. Per the germline V gene, CDR1 is SGHAT and CDR2 is FQNNGV. CDR3 DNA: TGTGCCAGCAGCCCCCCAATCGAACCAGCTATCATCCGGTATTTT. It is translated as CASSPPIEPAIIRYF.

At least ten counts were recorded for this clonotype. This rearrangement joins TRBV20-1 to TRBJ1-5; 8 positions agree with TRBD1. V lost 4 bases and J lost 6; bases outside the gene matches: 11. CDR3 length equals 15 residues. Germline V gene sequence: CDR1 DFQATT, CDR2 SNEGSKA (reference sequence). CDR3 nucleotides: TGCAGTGCTACCCAGAACAGGGGGGGTATTCAGCCCCAGCATTTT. Its protein product is CSATQNRGGIQPQHF.

There are many counts of this clonotype. The chain carries TRBV4-1 and TRBJ2-4; 7 positions match TRBD2. Germline V CDR1 and CDR2: MGHRA, YSYEKL. V lost 1 base and J lost 5; bases outside the gene matches: 5. The CDR3 runs to 15 residues. The CDR3 is CASSQVPGGENIQYF. The CDR3 coding sequence is TGCGCCAGCAGCCAAGTCCCTGGGGGGGAAAACATTCAGTACTTC.

This clonotype occurred a few times. The chain recombines TRBV6-5 with TRBJ2-4, with D hard to call. Per germline, CDR1 MNHEY and CDR2 SVGAGI. The CDR3 covers 13 residues. V was cut by 0 bases and J by 5 bases, with 5 bases left in between. CDR3 sequence (DNA): TGTGCCAGCAGTTACTCGGGCGAAAACATTCAGTACTTC. Translation: CASSYSGENIQYF.